This note documents a single T cell receptor beta chain sequence. Its antigen is not yet known. Including cysteine and phenylalanine, the CDR3 has 14 amino acids. No DNA appears here. As encoded in the germline V gene (reference sequence), CDR1 is LNHDA while CDR2 is SQIVND. For each CD8+ T cell subset, flow sorting was done in triplicate, and some 300,000 cells per subset went directly into RLT lysis buffer. To exclude memory contaminants, naive CD8+ T cells were stringently defined as CD45RO-CCR7+CD27+CD95-. Peripheral blood mononuclear cells were isolated from buffy coats using standard density gradient centrifugation. A FACSAria III was used to flow-sort naive CD8+ T cells into CXCR3-negative and CXCR3-positive populations. Total RNA was extracted from sorted cells with an RNeasy Mini Kit. This sample is part of a study of CXCR3-negative and CXCR3-positive naive CD8 T cells (dated by TCRdb to between 2018 and 2021). Regarding the complete study: In total, 120 million to 150 million TRB reads were obtained, which works out to roughly 1.5 +/- 0.3 million reads per library. The diversity and physicochemical repertoire analyses included around 10 donors pooled from two independent experiments. For the TRBV-TRBJ cluster analysis, the naive subsets came from roughly 5 donors, while the memory cells came from 3 donors.

The research as a whole found: Freshly isolated PBMCs were used for most assays because CXCR3 expression partially decreased after cryopreservation. TRB CDR3s from CXCR3-positive naive cells showed higher hydrophobicity (lower Kidera factor 4), lower energy, and higher strength and volume indices than CXCR3-negative naive cells. Within the same donor, TRBV-TRBJ usage looked similar between naive CXCR3-negative and CXCR3-positive cells, but memory cells had distinct patterns. Repertoire diversity was comparably high in both naive subsets but much lower in memory CD8+ T cells. Because surface CD5, which is linked to self-reactivity in mice, was comparable between the naive subsets, TCR interaction strength was also inferred from TRB CDR3 physicochemical properties.

The instrument given in TCRdb is NextSeq 550. The Human TCR Profiling Kit (MiLaboratory) was used to prepare UMI-labeled 5' RACE TRB cDNA libraries. The full amount of extracted RNA was used for cDNA synthesis, and the full amount of resulting cDNA was used for PCR amplification. Libraries were prepared in parallel with an identical number of PCR cycles. In the source study's methods: MIGEC and MiXCR extracted about 50,000 +/- 10,000 unique UMI-labeled TRB cDNA molecules per library, requiring at least two reads per UMI. An average of around 40,000 +/- 10,000 functional in-frame TRB CDR3 nucleotide clonotypes without stop codons was found per library. After downsampling to 5000 UMI-labeled TRB molecules per sample, diversity metrics such as normalized Shannon-Wiener and Chao1 were calculated in VDJtools. Clonotype-size-weighted physicochemical properties of the central five CDR3 residues (interaction energy, strength, volume and Kidera factor 4) were computed in VDJtools. TCRdb reprocessed the reads, reporting each CDR3 protein sequence once and no DNA. In this record, the V and J calls reflect TCRdb's handling and not the investigators' own analysis. The sample table gives approximately 65,000 distinct CDR3 sequences. The ten most abundant clones make up 0.55% to 0.75% of the sample.

This sequence uses TRBV19 and TRBJ1-4. The clonotype comes from a human donor in good health. Some clones in this sample may be carry-over from other donors' samples. Sequenced input: naive CXCR3+ CD8+ T cells from blood. In the paper's terms, the cell subset or site label means: CD45RO-CCR7+CD27+CD95- naive CD8+ T cells expressing CXCR3 (TNR3+). This receptor carries the CDR3 CATRAGGLNEKLFF.